Each of the 18 T cell receptor beta chains below was sequenced from the same sample in a study of cytomegalovirus exposure and HLA in healthy donors. The PCR had 60 Vbeta and 13 Jbeta primers. The assay was immunoSEQ multiplex PCR, and TCRdb's table has in-frame clones only and misses some. The sample yields about 200,000 clones, around 78% seen once. Material for sequencing was PBMCs. These receptors all stem from a man aged 30 to 45 in good health and CMV-seronegative.

This chain links TRBV5-6 with TRBJ2-7, with TRBD2 matching over 10 bases. Germline assignment: CDR1 SGHDT and CDR2 YYEEEE. The CDR3 runs to 17 residues. J lost 2 bases, V lost 0 bases, and 8 bases had no gene match. In DNA, the CDR3 is TGTGCCAGCAGCTTGGGGGCGTTAGCGGGAGGCCCCTACGAGCAGTACTTC. Translated, it gives CASSLGALAGGPYEQYF.

The chain combines TRBV7-9 with TRBJ2-3; D unresolved. The V and J ends lost 5 bases and 3 bases respectively, with 21 bases between them. The germline V gene has CDR1 SEHNR and CDR2 FQNEAQ (reference sequence). The CDR3 extends over 17 amino acids. In DNA form, the CDR3 reads TGTGCCAGCAGCGAAACCCGTCGCGCGGTTGGGACAGATACGCAGTATTTT. Translating it yields CASSETRRAVGTDTQYF.

The chain has TRBV11-2 and TRBJ2-7, with 7 positions matching TRBD2. The germline gives CDR1 SGHAT, CDR2 FQNNGV. The CDR3 length is 18 residues. V lost 2 bases, J lost 5 bases, and 18 bases stayed unmatched. As DNA, the CDR3 is TGTGCCAGCAGCTTATCCTACAACCTGGGCGGGAGCTTGAACGAGCAGTACTTC. This codes for CASSLSYNLGGSLNEQYF.

The chain is built from TRBV4-1 and TRBJ2-7; perhaps TRBD2 as D (5 bases). Looked up from germline, CDR1 is MGHRA and CDR2 is YSYEKL. CDR3 length equals 17 residues. Trimming stripped 4 bases from V and 0 bases from J, with 19 bases between. CDR3 nucleotides: TGCGCCAGCAGCCCGGCCCCTTATGGACTGTTCTCCTACGAGCAGTACTTC. Translated, it gives CASSPAPYGLFSYEQYF.

The V gene is TRBV12-5, the J gene TRBJ2-1; 7 positions match TRBD2. Germline CDR1 reads LGHNT; CDR2 reads FRNRAP. This CDR3 is 15 amino acids long. V shed 7 bases and J 5 bases; nucleotides not matched to a gene: 11. The CDR3 is CASAPRGGSHNEQFF. As DNA, the CDR3 is TGTGCTAGTGCCCCCCGGGGCGGGAGCCACAATGAGCAGTTCTTC.

The genes are TRBV19 and TRBJ1-6, with D perhaps matching TRBD1 (5 bases). The V gene lost 5 bases and the J gene lost 0 bases, with 17 bases spanning the gap. The CDR3 extends over 18 amino acids. The germline CDR1 and CDR2 sequences are LNHDA and SQIVND (reference sequence). The CDR3 protein is CASSDFPSGGSYNSPLHF. The DNA for the CDR3 is TGTGCCAGTAGTGATTTCCCCTCCGGGGGCTCCTATAATTCACCCCTCCACTTT.

In this sample, this clone turned up a few times. This rearrangement joins TRBV14 to TRBJ2-1; possibly TRBD1 for D (6 bases). CDR1 is SGHDN, CDR2 FVKESK, per germline. The CDR3 extends over 15 amino acids. V lost 4 bases and J lost 6, with 16 bases in between. In DNA form, the CDR3 reads TGTGCCAGCAGCCGAGGGACACGGGGAACCAATGAGCAGTTCTTC. Translating it yields CASSRGTRGTNEQFF.

This chain links TRBV18 with TRBJ2-1; TRBD2 aligns across 15 bases. This CDR3 is 18 amino acids long. The germline V gene has CDR1 KGHSH and CDR2 LQKENI. V was pared by 5 bases and J by 7 bases, with 12 bases of the junction left unmatched. The CDR3 reads CASSTGLAGGSAVNEQFF. In nucleotides, the CDR3 is TGTGCCAGCTCAACGGGACTAGCGGGAGGATCAGCCGTGAATGAGCAGTTCTTC. The full variable domain, completed using reference TRBV18 and TRBJ2-1, is NAGVMQNPRHLVRRRGQEARLRCSPMKGHSHVYWYRQLPEEGLKFMVYLQKENIIDESGMPKERFSAEFPKEGPSILRIQQVVRGDSAAYFCASSTGLAGGSAVNEQFFGPGTRLTVL.

The chain employs TRBV5-1 and TRBJ2-1; 7 bases match TRBD2. The germline gives CDR1 SGHRS, CDR2 YFSETQ. V lost 4 bases and J lost 1; bases outside the gene matches: 8. This CDR3 comprises 16 residues. CDR3 in amino acids: CASSGGGVSSYNEQFF. CDR3 nucleotide sequence: TGCGCCAGCAGCGGTGGGGGGGTGAGTTCCTACAATGAGCAGTTCTTC.

This sequence joins TRBV25-1 and TRBJ2-2; maybe TRBD2 (5 bases). Trimming stripped 5 bases from V and 4 bases from J, with 14 bases between. The CDR3 extends over 15 amino acids. The germline V gene has CDR1 MGHDK and CDR2 SYGVNS. The CDR3 reads CASSLREAPTGELFF. Here the CDR3 DNA reads TGTGCCAGCAGTCTCCGGGAAGCCCCCACCGGGGAGCTGTTTTTT. Complete variable domain (other parts from reference TRBV25-1 and TRBJ2-2): EADIYQTPRYLVIGTGKKITLECSQTMGHDKMYWYQQDPGMELHLIHYSYGVNSTEKGDLSSESTVSRIRTEHFPLTLESARPSHTSQYLCASSLREAPTGELFFGEGSRLTVL.

The chain carries TRBV11-2 and TRBJ1-4; no definite D call. Germline CDR1 and CDR2: SGHAT and FQNNGV. CDR3 length: 15 amino acids. The V gene lost 5 bases and the J gene lost 3 bases, with 13 bases spanning the gap. DNA for the CDR3: TGTGCCAGCAGCCCCCGGTCTGTTGCTAATGAAAAACTGTTTTTT. It is translated as CASSPRSVANEKLFF.

The rearrangement uses TRBV29-1 and TRBJ2-7, with 7 positions matching TRBD1. With V trimmed by 4 bases and J by 4 bases, 7 bases remained unmatched. The V gene's germline CDR1 is SQVTM and CDR2 ANQGSEA. The CDR3 runs 13 residues. The CDR3 sequence: CSVVKGGGYEQYF. The CDR3 DNA follows: TGCAGCGTTGTGAAAGGGGGCGGGTACGAGCAGTACTTC.

The chain couples TRBV2 to TRBJ2-7; 9 positions match TRBD1. CDR3 length equals 14 residues. Germline CDR1 SNHLY, CDR2 FYNNEI. The V segment lost 10 bases and the J segment 3 bases; nucleotides outside the gene matches: 10. The CDR3: CAMRQGGPFYEQYF. DNA for the CDR3: TGTGCCATGCGACAGGGGGGACCCTTCTACGAGCAGTACTTC.

This chain connects TRBV19 to TRBJ1-2; 8 bases agree with TRBD1. CDR1 is LNHDA and CDR2 is SQIVND in the germline V gene (reference sequence). Losses at the gene ends were 4 bases for V and 8 bases for J; bases not matched to a gene: 9. This CDR3 comprises 14 residues. This CDR3 reads CASSTTGVGGGYTF. CDR3 sequence (DNA): TGTGCCAGTAGTACGACAGGGGTTGGTGGCGGCTACACCTTC.

V and J are TRBV29-1 and TRBJ2-3; TRBD2 matches 9 bases. The CDR3 totals 15 residues. With V trimmed by 4 bases and J by 3 bases, 8 bases remained unmatched. In germline, CDR1 is SQVTM, CDR2 ANQGSEA. The CDR3 region is CSVVPPSGATDTQYF. The CDR3 DNA reads TGCAGCGTTGTCCCGCCTAGCGGGGCGACAGATACGCAGTATTTT.

V and J are TRBV9 and TRBJ2-1; D is perhaps TRBD1 (6 bases). V was shortened by 3 bases and J by 3 bases, with 16 bases between the two germline ends. CDR3 length equals 16 residues. Germline V gene data show CDR1 as SGDLS and CDR2 as YYNGEE. As DNA, the CDR3 is TGTGCCAGCAGCGAGAGCCGGGACAACCTCTACAATGAGCAGTTCTTC. This encodes CASSESRDNLYNEQFF. Complete variable domain (other parts from reference TRBV9 and TRBJ2-1): DSGVTQTPKHLITATGQRVTLRCSPRSGDLSVYWYQQSLDQGLQFLIQYYNGEERAKGNILERFSAQQFPDLHSELNLSSLELGDSALYFCASSESRDNLYNEQFFGPGTRLTVL.

The V and J genes are TRBV11-3 and TRBJ2-5; the match to TRBD2 covers 10 bases. Trimming took 2 bases from V and 4 from J; bases not matched to a gene: 7. Germline assignment: CDR1 SGHNT and CDR2 YENEEA. The CDR3 extends over 16 amino acids. The CDR3 DNA reads TGTGCCAGCAGCTTAAGGGCTAGCGGGAGTACAGAGACCCAGTACTTC. It yields the protein CASSLRASGSTETQYF.

This CDR3 is CASTERTDQPQHF. CDR3 DNA: TGTGCCAGTACCGAGCGGACCGATCAGCCCCAGCATTTT. The V call is TRBV19, the J call TRBJ1-5, with D unclear. The CDR3 runs to 13 residues. Trimming took off 7 bases at V and 5 bases at J, with 12 bases between the two ends. Per germline, CDR1 LNHDA and CDR2 SQIVND (reference sequence). The full variable domain, rest sourced from reference TRBV19 and TRBJ1-5, is DGGITQSPKYLFRKEGQNVTLSCEQNLNHDAMYWYRQDPGQGLRLIYYSQIVNDFQKGDIAEGYSVSREKKESFPLTVTSAQKNPTAFYLCASTERTDQPQHFGDGTRLSIL.